This T cell receptor beta chain was profiled in a study of blood T cell repertoires in COVID-19. Study-wide context: Collection of acute and convalescent COVID-19 samples took place in the United States, Italy and Spain. Sample material is recorded as cDNA or gDNA derived from T cells, B-cell-depleted T cells, or PBMCs.

Looked up from germline, CDR1 is MDHEN and CDR2 is SYDVKM. There are 15 residues in the CDR3. Trimming took 3 bases from V and 2 from J, leaving 12 bases between them. Authors' processing steps: Reference gene primers were amplified, and this amplification served to estimate nucleated cell counts. Here immunoSEQ multiplex PCR was the method, and the copy in TCRdb shows in-frame clones only, minus some. V and J calls and clone size come straight from that table; D and trimming were deduced from the DNA. The repertoire has around 200,000 clones, approximately 87% of them found once; the top ten carry 5.5% to 7.5%.

The clonotype was recovered from a man in his 60s who had recovered from COVID-19. This chain connects TRBV28 to TRBJ2-3; D perhaps matches TRBD1 (6 bases). Material: peripheral blood. CDR3 in amino acids: CASSFPGDITDTQYF. CDR3 DNA: TGTGCCAGCAGTTTCCCCGGGGACATCACAGATACGCAGTATTTT.